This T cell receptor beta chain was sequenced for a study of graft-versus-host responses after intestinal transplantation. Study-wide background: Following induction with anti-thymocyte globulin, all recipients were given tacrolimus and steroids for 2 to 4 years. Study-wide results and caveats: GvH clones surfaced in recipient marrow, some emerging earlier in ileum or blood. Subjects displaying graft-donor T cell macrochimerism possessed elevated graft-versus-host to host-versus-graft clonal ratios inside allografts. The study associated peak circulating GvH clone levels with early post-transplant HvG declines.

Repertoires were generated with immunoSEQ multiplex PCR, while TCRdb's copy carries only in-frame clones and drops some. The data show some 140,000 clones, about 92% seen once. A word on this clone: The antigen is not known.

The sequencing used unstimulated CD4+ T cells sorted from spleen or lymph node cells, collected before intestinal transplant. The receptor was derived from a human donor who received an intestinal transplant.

CDR3 DNA: TGCGCCAGCAGCTTGGACGGGGTCGCGAGGGTTAGCTCTGGAAACACCATATATTTT. Translated: CASSLDGVARVSSGNTIYF. This rearrangement joins TRBV5-1 to TRBJ1-3; D unresolved. Germline V gives CDR1 SGHRS, CDR2 YFSETQ. The CDR3 extends over 19 amino acids. V was pared by 0 bases and J by 0 bases, with 19 bases between.